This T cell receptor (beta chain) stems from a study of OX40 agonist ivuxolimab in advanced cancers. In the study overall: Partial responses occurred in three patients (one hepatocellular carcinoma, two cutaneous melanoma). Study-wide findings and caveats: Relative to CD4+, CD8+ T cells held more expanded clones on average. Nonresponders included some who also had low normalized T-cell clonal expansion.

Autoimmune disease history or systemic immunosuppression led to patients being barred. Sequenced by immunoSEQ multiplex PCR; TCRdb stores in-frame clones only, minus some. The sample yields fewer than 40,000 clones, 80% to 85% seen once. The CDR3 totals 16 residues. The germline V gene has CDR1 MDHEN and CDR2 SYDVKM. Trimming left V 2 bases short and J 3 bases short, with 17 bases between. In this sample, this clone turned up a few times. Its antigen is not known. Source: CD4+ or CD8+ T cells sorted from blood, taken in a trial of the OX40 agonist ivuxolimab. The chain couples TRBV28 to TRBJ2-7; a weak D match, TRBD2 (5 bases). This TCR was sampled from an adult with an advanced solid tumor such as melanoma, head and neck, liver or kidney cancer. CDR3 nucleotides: TGTGCCAGCAGTTTACTAGAGCGGCAGGAGCGCTACGAGCAGTACTTC. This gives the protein CASSLLERQERYEQYF.